Given below is one TCR beta chain in context. Its antigen remains unidentified. These data are taken from a study of T cell responses to AZD1222 COVID-19 vaccine. Between the trimmed V and J ends, which lost 3 bases and 4 bases, there was a span of 9 bases. The CDR3 totals 13 residues. Germline V gives CDR1 SGHVS, CDR2 FQNEAQ. Using immunoSEQ multiplex PCR, the repertoire was profiled, and TCRdb retains in-frame clones only, with some absent. This table has about 170,000 clones, just under 95% appearing once. Study outcomes and limitations: Repertoires in all cases were sampled only once the peak T cell response had passed. At study baseline, merely roughly 6 AZD1222 recipients were seropositive.

The rearrangement uses TRBV7-8 and TRBJ1-1, with D perhaps TRBD1 (6 bases). Source: peripheral blood, taken on day 0 of AZD1222 vaccination. The TCR comes from an adult in good health. This chain's CDR3 is CASSFQGTTEAFF. CDR3 DNA: TGTGCCAGCAGCTTTCAGGGGACCACTGAAGCTTTCTTT.